The 12 T cell receptor beta chains presented below share a single source sample, sequenced in a study of vaccination and CD4 T cells after COVID-19. Sequencing of cultured CD4+ T cell DNA used the Oncomine TCR Beta short-read assay. Using its own MiXCR run on the PCR reads, TCRdb lists one record per CDR3 protein. The sample includes more than 12,000 distinct CDR3 sequences, about 50% seen only once; the top ten take about 12%. Antigen specificity for these receptors is unknown. Treatment in this sample: roughly 10-day PBMC culture with coronavirus spike peptide pools or control peptides (ViraFEST assay). Sequences were obtained from CD4+ T cells from blood, cultured in vitro. Receptors originate from a human donor who had recovered from COVID-19.

V is TRBV7-3 and J is TRBJ2-1; D gene unclear. The V end was cut by 5 bases, the J end by 11 bases, with 16 bases between. The germline V gene encodes CDR1 SGHTA and CDR2 FQGTGA. The CDR3 runs to 13 residues. The CDR3 nucleotides read TGTGCCAGCAGCCCCTACAGCGATACACAGCAGTTCTTC. Its protein product is CASSPYSDTQQFF.

This chain joins TRBV2 and TRBJ2-1, with TRBD2 matching 14 bases. J gave up 6 bases and V 4 bases, and 2 bases lay outside the gene matches. The CDR3 has 15 residues. Per germline, CDR1 SNHLY and CDR2 FYNNEI. Written as DNA, the CDR3 is TGTGCCAGCAGTGGGGGGACTAGCGGGAGCAATGAGCAGTTCTTC. This encodes CASSGGTSGSNEQFF.

This clonotype came up once. The chain uses TRBV12-3 or TRBV12-4 and TRBJ2-5; D is uncertain. This CDR3 has 12 residues. The V and J ends lost 3 bases and 5 bases respectively, with 7 bases between them. The CDR3 protein is CASSFAAETQYF. For the CDR3, the DNA is TGTGCCAGCAGTTTCGCTGCGGAGACCCAGTACTTC.

There are a few counts of this clonotype. The rearrangement joins TRBV20-1 to TRBJ2-5; D possibly corresponds to TRBD2 (6 bases). Per germline, CDR1 DFQATT and CDR2 SNEGSKA (reference sequence). The length of the CDR3 is 17 residues. V was cut by 0 bases and J by 5 bases, with 22 bases left in between. CDR3 sequence reads: CSARDFQQLTRSETQYF. CDR3 bases: TGCAGTGCTAGAGATTTCCAACAGCTGACTAGGTCCGAGACCCAGTACTTC.

This clonotype was counted a few times. The V and J genes are TRBV15 and TRBJ2-3; D assignment may be TRBD1 or TRBD2 (5 bases each). The CDR3 is 15 residues long. Germline V lookup: CDR1 LNHNV, CDR2 YYDKDF (reference sequence). Between the trimmed V and J ends, which lost 0 bases and 2 bases, there was a span of 9 bases. The CDR3 DNA follows: TGTGCCACCAGCAGAGAAGGGACCCTCACAGATACGCAGTATTTT. Amino acid sequence: CATSREGTLTDTQYF.

The chain has TRBV15 and TRBJ2-7, with 12 positions matching TRBD2. The CDR3 has 18 amino acids. Losses at the gene ends were 0 bases for V and 4 bases for J; bases not matched to a gene: 10. Germline V CDR1 and CDR2: LNHNV, YYDKDF (reference sequence). DNA of the CDR3: TGTGCCACCAGCAGAGAGTGGACTAGCGGGGACCGACCATACGAGCAGTACTTC. It yields the protein CATSREWTSGDRPYEQYF.

The V and J genes are TRBV20-1 and TRBJ2-7; 11 bases align to TRBD2. Germline V gene lookup returns CDR1 DFQATT and CDR2 SNEGSKA (reference sequence). With 4 bases clipped from V and 6 bases from J, the junction kept 8 bases outside the gene matches. CDR3 length: 14 residues. The CDR3 loop is CSATSGTSGSEQYF. The CDR3 DNA is TGCAGTGCTACCTCGGGTACTAGCGGGAGCGAGCAGTACTTC.

This chain connects TRBV12-3 or TRBV12-4 to TRBJ2-2, with D possibly TRBD1 on 6 matching bases. The CDR3 runs 16 residues. Trimming stripped 9 bases from V and 1 base from J, with 18 bases between. The CDR3 loop is CASRRVSTGNTGELFF. The CDR3 DNA is TGTGCCAGTAGACGTGTTTCGACAGGGAACACCGGGGAGCTGTTTTTT.

The rearrangement joins TRBV10-3 to TRBJ2-5; TRBD1 matches at 11 bases. Germline CDR1 ENHRY, CDR2 SYGVKD. The V and J ends lost 7 bases and 5 bases, in that order; junction bases with no gene match: 6. This CDR3 has 14 residues. CDR3 DNA: TGTGCCATCATGAAGGGACAGGGGGATGAGACCCAGTACTTC. Amino acid sequence: CAIMKGQGDETQYF.

The rearrangement links TRBV20-1 to TRBJ2-7; D perhaps matches TRBD2 (6 bases). The CDR3 covers 14 residues. V gave up 2 bases and J gave up 3 bases, with 14 bases separating them. Germline assignment: CDR1 DFQATT and CDR2 SNEGSKA (reference sequence). Here the CDR3 DNA reads TGCAGTGCTAGATTTGGGGGGATCCTCTACGAGCAGTACTTC. Translated: CSARFGGILYEQYF.

This rearrangement joins TRBV5-6 to TRBJ1-5, with a possible D match to TRBD1 (5 bases). Germline V lookup: CDR1 SGHDT, CDR2 YYEEEE. The CDR3 consists of 13 residues. V lost 0 bases and J lost 7, with 8 bases in between. The CDR3 loop reads CASSLGGDQPQHF. As DNA, the CDR3 is TGTGCCAGCAGCTTGGGGGGGGACCAGCCCCAGCATTTT.

This chain joins TRBV28 and TRBJ1-1, with a weak D call TRBD1 (6 bases). Germline CDR1 is MDHEN and CDR2 is SYDVKM. The CDR3 spans 15 residues. V dropped 3 bases and J dropped 1 base, with 12 bases sitting between them. As DNA, the CDR3 is TGTGCCAGCAGTTTGGGGGCAGTCGGGAACACTGAAGCTTTCTTT. It specifies CASSLGAVGNTEAFF.